This T cell receptor (beta chain) comes out of a study of blood T cells in healthy people across ages. Trimming stripped 7 bases from V and 2 bases from J, with 15 bases between. The CDR3 length is 15 residues. It was with a sample-barcoded 5' primer and a J-beta primer mix that a second PCR of roughly 7 to 12 cycles was run. TCRdb used MiXCR to reprocess the 5' RACE reads, holding one entry per CDR3 protein. The sample has 650,000 to 950,000 distinct CDR3 sequences, roughly 44% seen once. The receptor comes from a man between 60 and 70 years old in good health. The chain combines TRBV12-3 or TRBV12-4 with TRBJ2-1, with D perhaps matching TRBD1 (6 bases). The material sequenced was blood. CDR3 nucleotide sequence: TGTGCCAGCAACTCCCACAGGGTTACCTACAATGAGCAGTTCTTC. This codes for CASNSHRVTYNEQFF.